The clone carrying this TCR beta chain was observed many times. Its antigen is not identified. Total RNA amounts of at least 6 micrograms were extracted per sample. The data are from a study of blood T cells in healthy people across ages. Study-wide context: Template-switching capture recovered about one barcoded beta molecule per two T cells. Study results and caveats: Both naive CD4+ cell counts and diversity were greater in long-lived donors than in aged donors. As age increased, TCR beta diversity per million T cells fell in a roughly linear fashion.

The CDR3 contains 14 residues. The ends lost 6 bases at V and 3 bases at J; junction bases unmatched: 5. Germline V gene lookup returns CDR1 WSHSY and CDR2 SAAADI. Primed by a sample-barcoded 5' primer and a J-beta primer mix, a second PCR proceeded for about 7 to 12 cycles. TCRdb called the 5' RACE reads again in MiXCR, with one record for every CDR3 protein. Seen here are some 750,000 distinct CDR3 sequences, about a fifth observed once, and the top ten hold roughly a fifth. Sequences were obtained from blood. The clonotype comes from a man between 65 and 85 years old in good health. The gene calls are TRBV10-2 and TRBJ2-3, with 8 bases fitting TRBD1. CDR3 DNA: TGCGCCAGCAGCCGGTACAGGGGGACAGATACGCAGTATTTT. Its translation is CASSRYRGTDTQYF.